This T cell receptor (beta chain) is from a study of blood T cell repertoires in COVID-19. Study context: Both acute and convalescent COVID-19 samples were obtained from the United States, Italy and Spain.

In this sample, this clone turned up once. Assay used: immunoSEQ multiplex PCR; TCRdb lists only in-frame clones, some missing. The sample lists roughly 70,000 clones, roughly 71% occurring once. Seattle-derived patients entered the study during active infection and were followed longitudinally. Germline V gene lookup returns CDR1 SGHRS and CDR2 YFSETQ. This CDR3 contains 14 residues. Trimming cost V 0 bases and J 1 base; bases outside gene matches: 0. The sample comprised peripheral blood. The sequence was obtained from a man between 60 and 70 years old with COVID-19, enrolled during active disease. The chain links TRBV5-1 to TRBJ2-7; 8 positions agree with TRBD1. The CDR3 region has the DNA TGCGCCAGCAGCTTGGGACAGGGGTCCTACGAGCAGTACTTC. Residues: CASSLGQGSYEQYF.